A single sample is the source of the 10 T cell receptor beta chains below, sequenced in a study of T cell responses to AZD1222 COVID-19 vaccine. Method: immunoSEQ multiplex PCR; TCRdb's copy keeps in-frame clones and lacks some. The sample has almost 95,000 clones; 85% are singletons. The source was peripheral blood, collected 28 days after the second AZD1222 dose. These receptor sequences come from an adult who received the AZD1222 COVID-19 vaccine.

The count of this clone is one. This chain uses TRBV28 with TRBJ2-7; possible D gene TRBD1, 5 bases. There are 14 residues in the CDR3. With 7 bases removed from V and 2 bases from J, the gap between germline ends came to 15 bases. Germline CDR1 reads MDHEN; CDR2 reads SYDVKM. CDR3 coding DNA: TGTGCCAGCATGAATTCACAGGTTACCTACGAGCAGTACTTC. It specifies CASMNSQVTYEQYF.

The chain recombines TRBV19 with TRBJ2-7; TRBD2 might be the D (6 bases). The CDR3 spans 15 residues. Trimming pared 1 base from V and 3 bases from J, leaving 13 bases between. CDR1 is LNHDA, CDR2 SQIVND, per germline (reference sequence). The CDR3: CASSIGGDSGYEQYF. CDR3 DNA sequence: TGTGCCAGTAGTATAGGGGGGGATAGTGGCTACGAGCAGTACTTC. The variable domain in full, completed from reference TRBV19 and TRBJ2-7, reads DGGITQSPKYLFRKEGQNVTLSCEQNLNHDAMYWYRQDPGQGLRLIYYSQIVNDFQKGDIAEGYSVSREKKESFPLTVTSAQKNPTAFYLCASSIGGDSGYEQYFGPGTRLTVT.

About this clone: At one of its ends the junction is not consistent with the germline gene, which may arise from a read error. The chain couples TRBV7-2 to TRBJ2-7; 9 bases line up with TRBD1. The CDR3 is 15 amino acids. Per germline, CDR1 SGHTA and CDR2 FQGNSA. This CDR3 is CASSLGGTGQGEQHF. For the CDR3, the DNA is TGTGCCAGCAGCTTGGGCGGGACAGGGCAAGGCGAGCAGCACTTC.

The chain recombines TRBV19 with TRBJ1-5; 10 positions match TRBD1. The trim removed 4 bases at V and 2 bases at J, leaving 5 bases unmatched. This CDR3 contains 16 residues. From germline, CDR1 is LNHDA and CDR2 SQIVND (reference sequence). The chain's CDR3 is CASSTAGTGGNQPQHF. CDR3 nucleotides: TGTGCCAGTAGTACAGCCGGGACAGGGGGCAATCAGCCCCAGCATTTT.

CDR3 DNA sequence: TGTGCCAGCAGCTTAAGAGGGGCTGCCGGGGAGCTGTTTTTT. Protein sequence: CASSLRGAAGELFF. The chain carries TRBV7-3 and TRBJ2-2; either TRBD1 or TRBD2 may supply D (5 bases each). There are 14 residues in the CDR3. Trimming took 1 base from V and 6 from J, leaving 9 bases between them. Germline CDR1 is SGHTA and CDR2 is FQGTGA.

CDR3 DNA sequence: TGTGCCAGCAGTGACGGTAACAGGGGTACCTATGGCTACACCTTC. This translates into CASSDGNRGTYGYTF. The chain carries TRBV6-4 and TRBJ1-2; 7 nucleotides align to TRBD1. This CDR3 is 15 amino acids long. The germline V gene has CDR1 MRHNA and CDR2 SNTAGT. J gave up 4 bases and V 2 bases, and 7 bases lay outside the gene matches.

The V gene is TRBV19, the J gene TRBJ2-5, with TRBD1 as a possible D gene (5 bases). V was clipped by 2 bases and J by 5 bases, with 9 bases between them. CDR3 length: 13 residues. The germline gives CDR1 LNHDA, CDR2 SQIVND (reference sequence). The CDR3 DNA sequence: TGTGCCAGTAGTATAACAGGCGTGGAGACCCAGTACTTC. Translated, it gives CASSITGVETQYF.

This chain links TRBV18 with TRBJ2-1; TRBD2 matches 10 bases. The V gene end was trimmed by 4 bases and the J gene end by 10 bases; junction bases not matched to a gene: 7. This CDR3 has 14 amino acids. CDR1 and CDR2 from the germline V gene are KGHSH and LQKENI. CDR3 coding DNA: TGTGCCAGCTCACAGCGGGGGGGCCTTAACGAGCAGTTCTTC. It codes for CASSQRGGLNEQFF. Together with reference TRBV18 and TRBJ2-1, the CDR3 gives the full variable domain: NAGVMQNPRHLVRRRGQEARLRCSPMKGHSHVYWYRQLPEEGLKFMVYLQKENIIDESGMPKERFSAEFPKEGPSILRIQQVVRGDSAAYFCASSQRGGLNEQFFGPGTRLTVL.

The chain couples TRBV27 to TRBJ2-7; 10 bases align to TRBD2. Trimming cost V 6 bases and J 6 bases; bases outside gene matches: 11. The length of the CDR3 is 15 residues. Germline V gene data show CDR1 as MNHEY and CDR2 as SMNVEV (reference sequence). CDR3 amino acids: CASRPTSGTLSEQYF. The CDR3 nucleotides are TGTGCCAGCAGACCCACTAGCGGGACGCTCAGCGAGCAGTACTTC.

This chain uses TRBV12-3 or TRBV12-4 with TRBJ2-5; possibly TRBD2 for D (6 bases). The CDR3 has 12 amino acids. Trimming left V 5 bases short and J 4 bases short, with 8 bases between. For the CDR3, the DNA is TGTGCCAGCAGTAGACTAGGAGAGACCCAGTACTTC. Translating gives CASSRLGETQYF.